This T cell receptor (beta chain) is from a study of PD-L1 blockade in urothelial cancer. Study in general: About nine tenths of the roughly 30 patients comprised males who had bladder-origin urothelial cancer. A median roughly 130,000 T cells were found in blood samples. General study results and limits: Pretreatment peripheral blood TCR clonality that fell below the median predicted better survival among the patients studied.

Generated by immunoSEQ multiplex PCR, the TCRdb table keeps only in-frame clones and is missing some. The table has under 30,000 clones, around 88% seen once. As concerns this clone: Antigen: not known.

With V trimmed by 7 bases and J by 5 bases, 6 bases remained unmatched. CDR3 size: 14 residues. CDR1 SGHNT and CDR2 YYREEE come from the germline V gene (reference sequence). This receptor was taken from a man aged 45-65 years with urothelial cancer. This specimen consisted of PBMCs, obtained around atezolizumab (anti-PD-L1) treatment. The chain is built from TRBV5-4 and TRBJ1-4; 9 bases line up with TRBD1. The CDR3 DNA sequence: TGTGCCAGCTCACCGACAGGGGGGAATGAAAAACTGTTTTTT. This encodes CASSPTGGNEKLFF.